The 2 T cell receptor beta chains presented below share a single source sample, sequenced in a study of T cell repertoires in cytomegalovirus infection. TCRdb reprocessed the reads with MiXCR, giving one entry per CDR3 protein. Of about 300,000 distinct CDR3 sequences listed, under 30% are singletons. Sequencing was performed on PBMCs. All receptors derive from a human donor in good health (CMV status not recorded). Some clones in this sample may be carry-over from other donors' samples.

There are a few counts of this clonotype. This chain joins TRBV24-1 and TRBJ2-5; D is unclear. Trimming shortened V by 6 bases and J by 5 bases, and 12 bases separated the two germline ends. Germline CDR1 reads KGHDR; CDR2 reads SFDVKD. This CDR3 is 13 amino acids long. The CDR3 reads CATSMAGLETQYF. The DNA of the CDR3 is TGTGCCACCAGTATGGCTGGGTTGGAGACCCAGTACTTC.

This clonotype was counted many times. This chain connects TRBV7-9 to TRBJ2-7, with D hard to call. The CDR3 consists of 12 residues. Trimming left V 1 base short and J 6 bases short, with 7 bases between. Germline values: CDR1 SEHNR, CDR2 FQNEAQ (reference sequence). This chain's CDR3 is CASSLVLGEQYF. The CDR3 DNA reads as TGTGCCAGCAGCTTAGTTCTCGGCGAGCAGTACTTC.